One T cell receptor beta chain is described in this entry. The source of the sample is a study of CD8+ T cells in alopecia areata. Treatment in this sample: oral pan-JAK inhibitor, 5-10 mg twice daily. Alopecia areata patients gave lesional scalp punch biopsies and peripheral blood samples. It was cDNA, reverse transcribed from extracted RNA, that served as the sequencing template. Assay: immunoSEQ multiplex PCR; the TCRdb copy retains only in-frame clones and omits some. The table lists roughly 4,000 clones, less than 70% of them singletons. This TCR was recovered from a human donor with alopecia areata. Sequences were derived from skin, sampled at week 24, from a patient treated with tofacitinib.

CDR3: CASSDSTDTQYF. The CDR3 region has the DNA TGCGCCAGCAGCGACAGCACAGATACGCAGTATTTT. The chain joins TRBV5-1 to TRBJ2-3; D uncertain. With 4 bases removed from V and 0 bases from J, the gap between germline ends came to 3 bases. Germline V lookup: CDR1 SGHRS, CDR2 YFSETQ. This CDR3 region has 12 residues.